These T cell receptor beta chains were read from a single sample in a study of T cell responses to AZD1222 COVID-19 vaccine. Clones were sequenced by immunoSEQ multiplex PCR, and TCRdb holds only the in-frame ones, with some missing. The sample carries some 110,000 clones, about 88% recorded once. The sequences come from peripheral blood, collected on day 0 of AZD1222 vaccination. All receptors derive from an adult in good health. Both conserved end residues are part of each CDR3.

len	v_gene	CDR3aa
14	TRBV20-1	CSASSVGGPGRVFF
17	TRBV9	CASSAARGSGPPYEQYF
12	TRBV28	CASRTGGYGYTF
14	TRBV6-5	CASSYSNDKETQYF
15	TRBV9	CASSPPSLSTDTQYF
13	TRBV7-9	CASSSTGDYGYTF
16	TRBV4-2	CASSQGSTRERNEQFF
17	TRBV28	CASSPSFGQGGTGELFF
13	TRBV7-9	CASSLAHRPIQYF
13	TRBV5-1	CASSGGHIYEQYF
15	TRBV3-1/TRBV3-2	CASSRRTSGTDTQYF
14	TRBV9	CASSALGQANEQFF
17	TRBV3-1/TRBV3-2	CASSQEFLAGGLNEQFF
21	TRBV5-1	CASSLAEVGQGVTPNTGELFF
15	TRBV3-1/TRBV3-2	CASSQVLVETGELFF